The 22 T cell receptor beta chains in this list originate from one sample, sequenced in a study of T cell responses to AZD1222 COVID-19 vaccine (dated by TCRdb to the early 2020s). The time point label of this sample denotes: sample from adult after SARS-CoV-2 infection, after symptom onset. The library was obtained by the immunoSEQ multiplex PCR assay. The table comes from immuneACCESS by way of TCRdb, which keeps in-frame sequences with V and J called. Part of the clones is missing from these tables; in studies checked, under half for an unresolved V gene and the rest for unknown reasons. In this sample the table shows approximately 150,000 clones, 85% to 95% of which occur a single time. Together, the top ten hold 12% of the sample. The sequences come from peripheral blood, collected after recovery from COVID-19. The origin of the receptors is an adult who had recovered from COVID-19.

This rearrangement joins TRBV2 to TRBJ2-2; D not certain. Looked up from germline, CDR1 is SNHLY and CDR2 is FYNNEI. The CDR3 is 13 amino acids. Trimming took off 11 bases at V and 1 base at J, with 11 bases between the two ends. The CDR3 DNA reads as TGTGCCGGAGATCCGGGGAACACCGGGGAGCTGTTTTTT. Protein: CAGDPGNTGELFF.

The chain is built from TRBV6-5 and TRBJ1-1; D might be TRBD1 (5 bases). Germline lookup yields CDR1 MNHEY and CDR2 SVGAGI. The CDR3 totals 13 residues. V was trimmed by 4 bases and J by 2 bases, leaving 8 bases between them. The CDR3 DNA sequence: TGTGCCAGCAGTTTCGACAGAAACACTGAAGCTTTCTTT. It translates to CASSFDRNTEAFF.

Here the CDR3 reads CASSSQATWTGRSQRYGYTF. Written as DNA, the CDR3 is TGCGCCAGCAGCTCCCAAGCAACCTGGACAGGTCGCTCTCAGCGCTATGGCTACACCTTC. The chain has TRBV5-1 and TRBJ1-2; 7 positions match TRBD1. CDR3 length: 20 amino acids. CDR1 is SGHRS and CDR2 is YFSETQ in the germline V gene. With V trimmed by 3 bases and J by 4 bases, 24 bases remained unmatched.

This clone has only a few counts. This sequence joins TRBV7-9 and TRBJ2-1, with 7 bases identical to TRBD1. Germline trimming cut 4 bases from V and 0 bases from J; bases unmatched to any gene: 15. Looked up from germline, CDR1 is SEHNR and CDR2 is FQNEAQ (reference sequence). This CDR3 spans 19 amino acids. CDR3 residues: CASSSLGSTTGTSYNEQFF. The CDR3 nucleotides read TGTGCCAGCAGCTCGCTGGGCTCGACGACAGGGACCTCCTACAATGAGCAGTTCTTC.

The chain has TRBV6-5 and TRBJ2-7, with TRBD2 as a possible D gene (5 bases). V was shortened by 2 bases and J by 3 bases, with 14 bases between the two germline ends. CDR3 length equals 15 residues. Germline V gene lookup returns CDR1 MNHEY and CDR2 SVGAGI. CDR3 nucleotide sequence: TGTGCCAGCAGTTACAGTCGAGCCGGGATCTACGAGCAGTACTTC. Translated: CASSYSRAGIYEQYF.

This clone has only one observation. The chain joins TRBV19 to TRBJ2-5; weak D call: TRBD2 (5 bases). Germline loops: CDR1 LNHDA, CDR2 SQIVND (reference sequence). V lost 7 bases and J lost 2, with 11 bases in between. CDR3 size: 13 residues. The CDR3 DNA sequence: TGTGCCAGTAAACTAAGCGGACAAGAGACCCAGTACTTC. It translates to CASKLSGQETQYF.

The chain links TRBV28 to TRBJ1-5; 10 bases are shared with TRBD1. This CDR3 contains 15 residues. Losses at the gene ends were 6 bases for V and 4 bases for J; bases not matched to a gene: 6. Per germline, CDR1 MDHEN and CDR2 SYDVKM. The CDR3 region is CASRRPGQGNQPQHF. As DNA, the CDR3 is TGTGCCAGCAGGAGACCGGGACAGGGGAATCAGCCCCAGCATTTT.

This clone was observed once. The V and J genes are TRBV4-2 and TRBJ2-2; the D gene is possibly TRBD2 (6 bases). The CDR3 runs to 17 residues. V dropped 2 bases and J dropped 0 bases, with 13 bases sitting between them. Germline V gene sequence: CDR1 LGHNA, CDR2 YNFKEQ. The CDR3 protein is CASSQRFRTTNTGELFF. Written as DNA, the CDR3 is TGTGCCAGCAGCCAACGGTTTAGGACTACGAACACCGGGGAGCTGTTTTTT.

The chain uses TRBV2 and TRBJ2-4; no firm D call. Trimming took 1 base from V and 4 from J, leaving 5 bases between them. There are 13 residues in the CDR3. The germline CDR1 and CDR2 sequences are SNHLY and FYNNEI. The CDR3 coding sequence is TGTGCCAGCAGTGAAGACATAAAAAACATTCAGTACTTC. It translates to CASSEDIKNIQYF.

The CDR3 DNA sequence: TGTGCCAGTGGGGGTGTAGCGGAAAGCACAGATACGCAGTATTTT. Translation: CASGGVAESTDTQYF. The gene calls are TRBV19 and TRBJ2-3; tentative D call: TRBD2 (6 bases). Looked up from germline, CDR1 is LNHDA and CDR2 is SQIVND (reference sequence). Trimming cost V 8 bases and J 0 bases, with 15 bases left between them. CDR3 length: 15 amino acids.

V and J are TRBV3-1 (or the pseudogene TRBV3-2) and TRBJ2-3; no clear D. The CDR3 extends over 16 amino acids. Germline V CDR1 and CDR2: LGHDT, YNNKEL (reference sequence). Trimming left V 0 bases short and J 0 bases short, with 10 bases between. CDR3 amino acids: CASSQDPVPSTDTQYF. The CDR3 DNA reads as TGTGCCAGCAGCCAAGATCCGGTACCTAGCACAGATACGCAGTATTTT.

The CDR3 DNA follows: TGTGCCAGCAGCTGGGAAAGAGGGACGGCCCGGCTCGGAAACACCATATATTTT. This sequence encodes CASSWERGTARLGNTIYF. This chain joins TRBV5-6 and TRBJ1-3; tentatively, D is TRBD1 (5 bases). The V end lost 3 bases, the J end lost 4 bases, and 23 bases lay between the germline ends. This CDR3 is 18 amino acids long. Germline V lookup: CDR1 SGHDT, CDR2 YYEEEE.

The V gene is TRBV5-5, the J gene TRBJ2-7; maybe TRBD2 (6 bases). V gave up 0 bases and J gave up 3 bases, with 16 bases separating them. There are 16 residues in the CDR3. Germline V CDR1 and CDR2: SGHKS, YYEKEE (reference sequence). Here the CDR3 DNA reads TGTGCCAGCAGCTTGGGACCGGGGGACGGGCACTACGAGCAGTACTTC. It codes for CASSLGPGDGHYEQYF.

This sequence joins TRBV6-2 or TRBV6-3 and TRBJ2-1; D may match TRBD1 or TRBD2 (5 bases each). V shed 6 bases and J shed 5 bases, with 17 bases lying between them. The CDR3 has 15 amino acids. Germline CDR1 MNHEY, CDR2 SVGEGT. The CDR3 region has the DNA TGTGCCAGCAGCCAGTCGGGGCGGTACCACAATGAGCAGTTCTTC. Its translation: CASSQSGRYHNEQFF.

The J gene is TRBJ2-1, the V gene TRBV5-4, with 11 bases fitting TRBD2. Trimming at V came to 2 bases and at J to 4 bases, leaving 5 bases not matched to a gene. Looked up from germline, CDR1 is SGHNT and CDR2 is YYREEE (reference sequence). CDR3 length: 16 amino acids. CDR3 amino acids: CASSLTLAGGYNEQFF. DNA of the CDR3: TGTGCCAGCAGCTTAACGCTAGCGGGAGGTTACAATGAGCAGTTCTTC.

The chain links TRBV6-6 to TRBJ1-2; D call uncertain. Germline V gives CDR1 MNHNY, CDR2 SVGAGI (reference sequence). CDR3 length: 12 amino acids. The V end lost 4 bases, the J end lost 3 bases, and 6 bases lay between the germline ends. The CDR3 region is CASSSGYYGYTF. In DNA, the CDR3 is TGTGCCAGCAGTTCAGGATACTATGGCTACACCTTC.

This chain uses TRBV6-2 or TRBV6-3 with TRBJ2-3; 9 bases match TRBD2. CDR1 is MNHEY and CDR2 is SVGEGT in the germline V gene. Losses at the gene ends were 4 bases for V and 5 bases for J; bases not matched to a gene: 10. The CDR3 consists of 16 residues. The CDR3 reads CASSFSGGLARDTQYF. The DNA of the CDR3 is TGTGCCAGCAGTTTCTCAGGGGGACTAGCACGAGATACGCAGTATTTT.

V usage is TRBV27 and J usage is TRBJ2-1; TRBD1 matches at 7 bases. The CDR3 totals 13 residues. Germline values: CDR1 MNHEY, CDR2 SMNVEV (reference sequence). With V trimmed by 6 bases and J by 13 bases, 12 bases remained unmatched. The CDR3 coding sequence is TGTGCCAGCAGCCTTTCTCCGGGACAGATTCAGTTCTTC. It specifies CASSLSPGQIQFF.

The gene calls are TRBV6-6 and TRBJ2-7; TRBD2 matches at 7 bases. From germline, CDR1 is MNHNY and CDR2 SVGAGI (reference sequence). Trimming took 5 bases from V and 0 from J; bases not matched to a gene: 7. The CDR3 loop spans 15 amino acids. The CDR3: CASSARGGSSYEQYF. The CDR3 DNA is TGTGCCAGCAGTGCCCGGGGAGGGAGCTCCTACGAGCAGTACTTC.

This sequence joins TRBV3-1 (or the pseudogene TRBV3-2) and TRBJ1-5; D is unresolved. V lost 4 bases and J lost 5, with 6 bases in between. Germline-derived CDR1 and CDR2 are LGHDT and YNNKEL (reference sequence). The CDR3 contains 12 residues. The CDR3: CASSPGDQPQHF. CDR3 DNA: TGTGCCAGCAGCCCCGGCGATCAGCCCCAGCATTTT.

This CDR3 is CATSPRGDQGNEQFF. The CDR3 DNA reads as TGTGCCACCAGCCCTAGGGGGGACCAGGGGAATGAGCAGTTCTTC. The chain is built from TRBV15 and TRBJ2-1; D tentatively fits TRBD1 or TRBD2 (6 bases each). The CDR3 contains 15 residues. Germline V CDR1 and CDR2: LNHNV, YYDKDF (reference sequence). Deletions cut 5 bases from V and 7 bases from J, with 18 bases between.

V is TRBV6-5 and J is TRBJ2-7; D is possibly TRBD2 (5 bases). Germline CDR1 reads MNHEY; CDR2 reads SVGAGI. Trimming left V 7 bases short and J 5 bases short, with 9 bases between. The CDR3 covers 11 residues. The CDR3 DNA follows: TGTGCCAGCAAAGACTACCACGAGCAGTACTTC. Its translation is CASKDYHEQYF.